This TCR beta chain was recorded in a study of spatial heterogeneity in lung cancer. Study overall: Alpha-chain detections were consistently fewer than beta-chain detections among the sequences. Findings and caveats of the study: Tumors with more nonsynonymous mutations had more expanded intratumoral alpha and beta TCRs.

All TCR cDNA molecules were individually tagged with a unique molecular identifier. TCRdb analysed the 5' RACE reads with MiXCR anew, one entry per CDR3 protein. The data show several thousand distinct CDR3 sequences, with around 11% seen just once and 22% held by the top ten. For this clonotype: What it binds is not known.

Time point indicated: sample taken at primary tumor resection. The donor group consisted of roughly 76 patients who had untreated, early-stage non-small cell lung cancer. The authors sequenced whole RNA from tumor, nontumor lung or frozen PBMC without sorting. This CDR3 has 14 residues. J gave up 0 bases and V 6 bases, and 5 bases lay outside the gene matches. Germline V lookup: CDR1 LNHDA, CDR2 SQIVND (reference sequence). The clonotype was recovered from a male donor with early-stage non-small cell lung cancer. V usage is TRBV19 and J usage is TRBJ2-7; 7 bases are shared with TRBD2. The sequencing here drew on lung tumor tissue, taken at surgery. CDR3 DNA: TGTGCCAGTAGGAGGGACTACAACTCCTACGAGCAGTACTTC. Its translation: CASRRDYNSYEQYF.